This T cell receptor beta chain was sequenced during a study of blood T cell repertoires in COVID-19. Per the authors' pipeline: Estimation of nucleated cell counts was performed using reference gene primer amplification. Using immunoSEQ multiplex PCR, the repertoire was profiled, and TCRdb retains in-frame clones only, with some absent. V and J calls and clone size are as listed in that table; D and trimming were resolved from the DNA. This table has about 54,000 clones, over 75% appearing once. CDR1 is SGHDN and CDR2 is FVKESK in the germline V gene. This CDR3 spans 14 amino acids. Trimming cost V 5 bases and J 6 bases, with 11 bases left between them.

The clonotype originates from a woman in her forties with active COVID-19. Sequencing used peripheral blood. The chain employs TRBV14 and TRBJ1-6; D unclear. As DNA, the CDR3 is TGTGCCAGCAGCGAGGGAATAGCTAATTCACCCCTCCACTTT. This encodes CASSEGIANSPLHF.